A single sample is the source of the 27 T cell receptor beta chains below, sequenced in a study of siplizumab effects on memory and regulatory T cells. The protocol was immunoSEQ multiplex PCR, while the TCRdb copy is restricted to in-frame clones and leaves out a portion. The table has approximately 50,000 clones, about 93% seen once. The specimen was CD8+ T cells sorted from blood. These receptors all stem from a human donor in good health.

This rearrangement joins TRBV7-3 to TRBJ2-2, with 11 bases that match TRBD1. Looked up from germline, CDR1 is SGHTA and CDR2 is FQGTGA. The V gene end was trimmed by 6 bases and the J gene end by 4 bases; junction bases not matched to a gene: 7. This CDR3 has 16 amino acids. Written as DNA, the CDR3 is TGTGCCAGCAGGTCCACCGGGACAGGGGGCACCGGGGAGCTGTTTTTT. It translates to CASRSTGTGGTGELFF.

The chain recombines TRBV6-5 with TRBJ1-2; D is ambiguous. The CDR3 is 12 residues long. V was pared by 6 bases and J by 6 bases, with 11 bases between. Germline CDR1 and CDR2: MNHEY and SVGAGI. The CDR3 DNA reads as TGTGCCAGCAGGGACCGCGGAGATGGCTACACCTTC. It codes for CASRDRGDGYTF.

This clone showed up just a few times. Additional DNA sequences in this sample encode the identical CDR3. V usage is TRBV28 and J usage is TRBJ2-4; D unresolved. Trimming removed 3 bases at V and 0 bases at J, with 6 bases between. The CDR3 has 14 amino acids. CDR1 is MDHEN and CDR2 is SYDVKM in the germline V gene. The CDR3 DNA is TGTGCCAGCAGTTTGCGTCTAGCCAAAAACATTCAGTACTTC. The encoded protein is CASSLRLAKNIQYF. Together with reference TRBV28 and TRBJ2-4, the CDR3 gives the full variable domain: DVKVTQSSRYLVKRTGEKVFLECVQDMDHENMFWYRQDPGLGLRLIYFSYDVKMKEKGDIPEGYSVSREKKERFSLILESASTNQTSMYLCASSLRLAKNIQYFGAGTRLSVL.

The table lists this clone with a count of one. This chain uses TRBV27 with TRBJ2-5; 7 bases map to TRBD1. Germline CDR1 reads MNHEY; CDR2 reads SMNVEV (reference sequence). The CDR3 totals 15 residues. Trimming removed 6 bases from V and 0 bases from J; junction bases left unmatched: 7. Here the CDR3 reads CASSTDREYQETQYF. CDR3 DNA: TGTGCCAGCAGCACCGACAGGGAGTACCAAGAGACCCAGTACTTC.

The chain uses TRBV11-2 and TRBJ1-2, with TRBD1 matching 7 bases. CDR1 SGHAT and CDR2 FQNNGV come from the germline V gene. CDR3 length: 12 amino acids. The V and J ends lost 5 bases and 7 bases, in that order; junction bases with no gene match: 4. Here the CDR3 reads CASSRDRGGYTF. The CDR3 nucleotides are TGTGCCAGCAGCCGGGACAGAGGTGGCTACACCTTC.

CDR3: CASSLSLATSGMSDTQYF. CDR3 nucleotide sequence: TGTGCCAGCAGTTTATCCCTCGCGACTAGCGGGATGTCAGATACGCAGTATTTT. The chain combines TRBV28 with TRBJ2-3, with 11 positions matching TRBD2. Germline V lookup: CDR1 MDHEN, CDR2 SYDVKM. CDR3 length: 18 amino acids. V shed 1 base and J 4 bases; nucleotides not matched to a gene: 10. The full variable domain, in which reference TRBV28 and TRBJ2-3 provide the parts outside the CDR3, is DVKVTQSSRYLVKRTGEKVFLECVQDMDHENMFWYRQDPGLGLRLIYFSYDVKMKEKGDIPEGYSVSREKKERFSLILESASTNQTSMYLCASSLSLATSGMSDTQYFGPGTRLTVL.

V is TRBV6-6 and J is TRBJ1-1, with a weak D call TRBD1 (5 bases). The germline gives CDR1 MNHNY, CDR2 SVGAGI (reference sequence). The V end was cut by 6 bases, the J end by 7 bases, with 12 bases between. The CDR3 length is 12 residues. The CDR3 bases are TGTGCCAGCAGACAACTTGACAGTGAAGCTTTCTTT. This sequence encodes CASRQLDSEAFF.

The rearrangement uses TRBV7-2 and TRBJ2-7, with 7 bases that match TRBD1. The ends lost 3 bases at V and 4 bases at J; junction bases unmatched: 9. CDR3 length: 15 amino acids. Germline CDR1 SGHTA, CDR2 FQGNSA. The CDR3 reads CASSFRGTAAYEQYF. CDR3 bases: TGTGCCAGCAGCTTCAGGGGGACAGCCGCTTACGAGCAGTACTTC.

V and J are TRBV5-4 and TRBJ2-3; the D gene is possibly TRBD1 (6 bases). CDR1 is SGHNT and CDR2 is YYREEE in the germline V gene (reference sequence). The CDR3 length is 15 residues. V dropped 0 bases and J dropped 3 bases, with 11 bases sitting between them. As DNA, the CDR3 is TGTGCCAGCAGCTTGGAGGCCCAGGGGACAGATACGCAGTATTTT. It yields the protein CASSLEAQGTDTQYF.

This chain joins TRBV25-1 and TRBJ1-1, with unresolved D. The CDR3 totals 15 residues. V was pared by 0 bases and J by 1 base, with 9 bases between. Germline V lookup: CDR1 MGHDK, CDR2 SYGVNS. This CDR3 is CASSEYPGGNTEAFF. CDR3 coding DNA: TGTGCCAGCAGTGAATACCCGGGAGGGAACACTGAAGCTTTCTTT.

The rearrangement joins TRBV10-1 to TRBJ2-5; no definite D call. Near its end, the DNA agrees better with TRBJ2-7, so the J call may be wrong. The CDR3 runs to 15 residues. CDR1 is WNHNN, CDR2 SYGVQD, per germline (reference sequence). The CDR3 region is CASSESGGPGYEQYF. DNA of the CDR3: TGCGCCAGCAGTGAGTCGGGCGGTCCTGGCTACGAGCAGTACTTC.

The genes are TRBV7-6 and TRBJ2-7; 10 nucleotides align to TRBD1. The germline V gene encodes CDR1 SGHVS and CDR2 FNYEAQ. The J segment lost 6 bases and the V segment lost 5 bases, leaving 7 bases of the junction unmatched. This CDR3 contains 14 residues. CDR3 residues: CASSDGTGDSEQYF. DNA of the CDR3: TGTGCCAGCAGCGACGGGACAGGGGACTCCGAGCAGTACTTC.

This clone was counted a single time. The chain couples TRBV27 to TRBJ2-7; 8 nucleotides agree with TRBD1. With V trimmed by 2 bases and J by 3 bases, 9 bases remained unmatched. The CDR3 contains 16 residues. In germline, CDR1 is MNHEY, CDR2 SMNVEV (reference sequence). The DNA for the CDR3 is TGTGCCAGCAGTTTAAAGGGGGGACAGGCAAGCTACGAGCAGTACTTC. This gives the protein CASSLKGGQASYEQYF.

The V gene is TRBV18, the J gene TRBJ2-2; no clear D gene. Germline V gives CDR1 KGHSH, CDR2 LQKENI. The CDR3 spans 16 residues. V lost 2 bases, J lost 0 bases, and 10 bases lay in between. CDR3 DNA: TGTGCCAGCTCACCATCCACAGCTGCGAACACCGGGGAGCTGTTTTTT. Translated, it gives CASSPSTAANTGELFF.

The V call is TRBV6-1, the J call TRBJ2-7; tentatively, D is TRBD2 (6 bases). CDR1 and CDR2 (germline): MNHNS, SASEGT. This CDR3 spans 14 amino acids. Trimming pared 2 bases from V and 5 bases from J, leaving 13 bases between. DNA for the CDR3: TGTGCCAGCAGTGAATTGGAGGGATCGGACGAGCAGTACTTC. Protein: CASSELEGSDEQYF.

The gene calls are TRBV6-5 and TRBJ2-7; 7 nucleotides line up with TRBD1. Trimming at V came to 6 bases and at J to 3 bases, leaving 5 bases not matched to a gene. Germline-derived CDR1 and CDR2 are MNHEY and SVGAGI. The CDR3 is made up of 13 amino acids. CDR3 sequence (DNA): TGTGCCAGCAGAAAGGGACAGAACTACGAGCAGTACTTC. Translated, it gives CASRKGQNYEQYF.

This clone has a single count. The rearrangement joins TRBV5-1 to TRBJ1-1; TRBD1 agrees at 8 bases. V lost 0 bases, J lost 1 base, and 5 bases stayed unmatched. CDR1 is SGHRS and CDR2 is YFSETQ in the germline V gene. The CDR3 length is 16 residues. CDR3 region: CASSLEQGASNTEAFF. The CDR3 nucleotides read TGCGCCAGCAGCTTGGAGCAGGGGGCCTCGAACACTGAAGCTTTCTTT.

This chain links TRBV5-6 with TRBJ1-1, with no clear D. In germline, CDR1 is SGHDT, CDR2 YYEEEE. The CDR3 has 13 residues. V lost 0 bases and J lost 1, with 4 bases in between. In DNA, the CDR3 is TGTGCCAGCAGCTTGGTGCCGAACACTGAAGCTTTCTTT. Residues: CASSLVPNTEAFF.

The chain combines TRBV9 with TRBJ2-7; TRBD1 matches 8 bases. The CDR3 spans 16 residues. V trimming: 0 bases; J trimming: 5 bases; junction bases outside the gene matches: 10. Germline assignment: CDR1 SGDLS and CDR2 YYNGEE. CDR3 protein: CASSVASGGFDHEQYF. The CDR3 DNA is TGTGCCAGCAGCGTAGCCTCAGGGGGCTTTGACCACGAGCAGTACTTC.

This clone turned up a few times. This chain connects TRBV14 to TRBJ2-7, with D hard to call. Germline loops: CDR1 SGHDN, CDR2 FVKESK. The germline V and J ends were trimmed by 4 bases and 0 bases, with 7 bases remaining between them. This CDR3 has 13 residues. Here the CDR3 DNA reads TGTGCCAGCAGCCCCGGGCCCTCCTACGAGCAGTACTTC. As protein: CASSPGPSYEQYF.

This chain links TRBV9 with TRBJ1-2; D remains unclear. Between the trimmed V and J ends, which lost 0 bases and 4 bases, there was a span of 16 bases. Germline CDR1 is SGDLS and CDR2 is YYNGEE. The CDR3 totals 16 residues. Here the CDR3 reads CASSVGVSDISYGYTF. CDR3 DNA sequence: TGTGCCAGCAGCGTAGGGGTAAGCGACATCTCCTATGGCTACACCTTC.

This chain uses TRBV28 with TRBJ2-7; tentative D call: TRBD2 (5 bases). Germline-derived CDR1 and CDR2 are MDHEN and SYDVKM. V lost 3 bases and J 8 bases, leaving 17 bases between the germline ends. The CDR3 totals 14 residues. The CDR3 region is CASSFHLGGIQQYF. CDR3 in DNA: TGTGCCAGCAGTTTCCACCTCGGAGGTATCCAGCAGTACTTC.

This chain connects TRBV13 to TRBJ1-1; a possible D gene is TRBD1 (6 bases). CDR3 length equals 15 residues. V gave up 3 bases and J gave up 3 bases, with 14 bases separating them. CDR1 is PRHDT, CDR2 FYEKMQ, per germline (reference sequence). The CDR3 DNA reads TGTGCCAGCAGCTTTCGCACAGGGCTCCACACTGAAGCTTTCTTT. This encodes CASSFRTGLHTEAFF.

This clone has just one count. This chain connects TRBV28 to TRBJ2-3; the D gene is possibly TRBD1 (5 bases). V lost 5 bases and J 1 base, leaving 7 bases between the germline ends. The germline V gene has CDR1 MDHEN and CDR2 SYDVKM. The CDR3 sequence is 13 residues long. Here the CDR3 reads CASSDRGTDTQYF. The CDR3 nucleotides are TGTGCCAGCAGTGACAGAGGCACAGATACGCAGTATTTT.

The chain links TRBV7-3 to TRBJ2-4; no clear D. CDR1 and CDR2 from the germline V gene are SGHTA and FQGTGA. There are 14 residues in the CDR3. V was clipped by 3 bases and J by 1 base, with 7 bases between them. The CDR3 region has the DNA TGTGCCAGCAGCTTTAGTAGGGCCAAAAACATTCAGTACTTC. Its translation is CASSFSRAKNIQYF.

The gene calls are TRBV2 and TRBJ1-4, with 7 bases matching TRBD1. The J segment lost 8 bases and the V segment lost 7 bases, leaving 7 bases of the junction unmatched. The CDR3 extends over 13 amino acids. Germline-derived CDR1 and CDR2 are SNHLY and FYNNEI. The CDR3 DNA is TGTGCCAGCATGACAGGGACCGACGAAAAACTGTTTTTT. Amino acid sequence: CASMTGTDEKLFF.

This chain joins TRBV20-1 and TRBJ2-7; D not certain. Germline V gene data show CDR1 as DFQATT and CDR2 as SNEGSKA (reference sequence). The CDR3 has 11 residues. V shed 4 bases and J shed 2 bases, with 6 bases lying between them. The CDR3 DNA reads TGCAGTGCTAACAGAGCCTACGAGCAGTACTTC. Encoded protein: CSANRAYEQYF.